This T cell receptor beta chain was captured by sequencing in a study of T cell changes during pregnancy in multiple sclerosis (dated by TCRdb to about 2019). The study in broad terms: Changes in the T cell repertoire over the course of pregnancy were examined in this study in women with multiple sclerosis.

Library method: the immunoSEQ multiplex PCR assay. Held by TCRdb, this immuneACCESS table contains in-frame sequences only and omits some clones. Under half of the omission traces to an unresolved V gene where checked; the cause of the rest is unknown. The sample table contains some 77,000 clones; only one count was recorded for 85% to 95% of them. Clones ranked in the top ten supply around 2.6% of the sample. Regarding this clone: Its antigen has not been determined. The record has no base qualities; no much larger clone is one base away.

Reading the germline V gene gives CDR1 WSHSY and CDR2 SAAADI. V is pared back by 3 bases and J by 0 bases, with 12 bases lying between the germline termini. The CDR3 goes from the cysteine to the phenylalanine over 15 residues. The kept DNA is CDR3 alone, 45 bases in frame from the first base. This sequence originates from a female donor in good health, enrolled as a control in a pregnancy study. The rearrangement combines TRBV10-2 with TRBJ2-7; the D segment could be TRBD1, given 5 matching bases. The sample was peripheral blood, taken after pregnancy. In nucleotides, the sequence is TGCGCCAGCAGTGAAGGGGTAGGAGTCTCCTACGAGCAGTACTTC. Its protein reads: CASSEGVGVSYEQYF.